This T cell receptor beta chain originates from a study of OX40 agonist ivuxolimab in advanced cancers. Study findings and constraints: The average count of expanded clones was higher among CD8+ T cells than among CD4+.

Only in-frame clones appear in the TCRdb table, and some are missing; sequencing was by immunoSEQ multiplex PCR. This sample has about 80,000 clones, with approximately 90% found just once. Worth noting for this clone: Its antigen is not known.

This CDR3 is 17 amino acids long. Trimming removed 5 bases from V and 3 bases from J; junction bases left unmatched: 6. Looked up from germline, CDR1 is PRHDT and CDR2 is FYEKMQ (reference sequence). The chain has TRBV13 and TRBJ2-3, with 15 bases aligning to TRBD2. The receptor's source is an adult with an advanced solid tumor such as melanoma, head and neck, liver or kidney cancer. The sequences come from CD4+ or CD8+ T cells sorted from blood, collected in a trial of the OX40 agonist ivuxolimab. The CDR3 nucleotides read TGTGCCAGCAGCCCCGGACTAGCGGGGGGGCCAACAGATACGCAGTATTTT. Protein product: CASSPGLAGGPTDTQYF.